The source of this TCR beta chain is a study of cytomegalovirus exposure and HLA in healthy donors. On the study more broadly: A previous analysis identified approximately 120 million unique TCR beta sequences derived from about 180 million T cells.

This clone has only a few counts. This CDR3 spans 15 amino acids. Germline V lookup: CDR1 SSHAT, CDR2 FNYEAQ (reference sequence). The V gene end was trimmed by 5 bases and the J gene end by 5 bases; junction bases not matched to a gene: 11. Both 60 Vbeta primers and 13 Jbeta primers went into the PCR. Using immunoSEQ multiplex PCR, the repertoire was profiled, and TCRdb retains in-frame clones only, with some absent. Of about 130,000 clones detected, 80% appear once; the ten largest clones hold more than 1%. Sequencing was done on a sample of PBMCs. This rearrangement joins TRBV7-7 to TRBJ2-7, with 8 bases identical to TRBD2. The sequence came from a female donor in good health and CMV-seronegative. CDR3 DNA sequence: TGTGCCAGCAGCCCTTCAGCGGGAGAGTTGGACGAGCAGTACTTC. Translation: CASSPSAGELDEQYF. The whole variable domain, filled in from reference TRBV7-7 and TRBJ2-7, reads GAGVSQSPRYKVTKRGQDVTLRCDPISSHATLYWYQQALGQGPEFLTYFNYEAQPDKSGLPSDRFSAERPEGSISTLTIQRTEQRDSAMYRCASSPSAGELDEQYFGPGTRLTVT.